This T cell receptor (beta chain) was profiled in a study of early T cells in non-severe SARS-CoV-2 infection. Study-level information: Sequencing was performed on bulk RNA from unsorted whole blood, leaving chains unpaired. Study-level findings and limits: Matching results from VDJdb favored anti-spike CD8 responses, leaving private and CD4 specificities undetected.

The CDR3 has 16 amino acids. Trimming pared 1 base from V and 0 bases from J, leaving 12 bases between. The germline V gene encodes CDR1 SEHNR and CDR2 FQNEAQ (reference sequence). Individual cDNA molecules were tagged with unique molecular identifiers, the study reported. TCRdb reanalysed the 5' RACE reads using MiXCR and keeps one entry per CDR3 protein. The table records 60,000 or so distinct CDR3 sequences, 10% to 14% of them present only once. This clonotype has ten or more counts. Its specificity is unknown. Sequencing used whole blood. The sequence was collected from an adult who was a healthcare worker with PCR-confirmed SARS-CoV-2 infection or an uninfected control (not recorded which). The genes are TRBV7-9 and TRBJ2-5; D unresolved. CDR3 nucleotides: TGTGCCAGCAGCTTAGTAGGCAGCCGGTACCAAGAGACCCAGTACTTC. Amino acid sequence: CASSLVGSRYQETQYF.